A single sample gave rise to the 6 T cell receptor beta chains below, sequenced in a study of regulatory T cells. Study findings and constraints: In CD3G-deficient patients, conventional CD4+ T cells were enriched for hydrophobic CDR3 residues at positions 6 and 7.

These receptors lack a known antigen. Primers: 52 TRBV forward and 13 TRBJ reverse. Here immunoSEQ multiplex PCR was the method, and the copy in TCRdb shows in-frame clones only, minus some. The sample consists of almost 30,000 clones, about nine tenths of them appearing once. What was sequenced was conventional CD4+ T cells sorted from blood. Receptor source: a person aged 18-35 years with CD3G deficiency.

The CDR3 sequence: CASSRTAARGEAFF. The CDR3 coding sequence is TGTGCCAGCAGCAGGACGGCGGCCCGGGGTGAAGCTTTCTTT. The gene calls are TRBV2 and TRBJ1-1; D is unclear. The CDR3 contains 14 residues. Trimming shortened V by 6 bases and J by 7 bases, and 18 bases separated the two germline ends. The V gene's germline CDR1 is SNHLY and CDR2 FYNNEI.

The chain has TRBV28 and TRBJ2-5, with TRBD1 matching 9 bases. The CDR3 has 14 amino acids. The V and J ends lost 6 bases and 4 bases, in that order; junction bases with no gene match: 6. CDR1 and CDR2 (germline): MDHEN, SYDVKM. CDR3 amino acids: CASSITGGRETQYF. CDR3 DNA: TGTGCCAGCAGCATAACAGGGGGCCGAGAGACCCAGTACTTC.

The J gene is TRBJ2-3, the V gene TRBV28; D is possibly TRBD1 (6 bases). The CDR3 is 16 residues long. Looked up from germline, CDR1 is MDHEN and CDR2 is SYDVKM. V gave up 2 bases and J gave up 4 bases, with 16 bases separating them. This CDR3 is CASSLTDSPSADTQYF. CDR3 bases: TGTGCCAGCAGTTTAACGGACAGCCCTTCTGCAGATACGCAGTATTTT.

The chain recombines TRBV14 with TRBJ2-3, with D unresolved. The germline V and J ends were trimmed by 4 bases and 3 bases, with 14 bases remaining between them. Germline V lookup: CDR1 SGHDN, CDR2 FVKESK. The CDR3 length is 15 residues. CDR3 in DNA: TGTGCCAGCAGCCCCCGTCGGGTAGCTACAGATACGCAGTATTTT. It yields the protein CASSPRRVATDTQYF.

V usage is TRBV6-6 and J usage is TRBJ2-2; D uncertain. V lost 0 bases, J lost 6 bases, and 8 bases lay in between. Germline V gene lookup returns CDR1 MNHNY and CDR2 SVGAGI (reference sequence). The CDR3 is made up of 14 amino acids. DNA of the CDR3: TGTGCCAGCAGTTACTCGATGAGTTCCGGGGAGCTGTTTTTT. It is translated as CASSYSMSSGELFF.

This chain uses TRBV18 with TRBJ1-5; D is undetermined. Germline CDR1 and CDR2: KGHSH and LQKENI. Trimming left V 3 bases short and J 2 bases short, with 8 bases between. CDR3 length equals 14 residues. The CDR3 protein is CASSPGMGNQPQHF. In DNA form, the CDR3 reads TGTGCCAGCTCACCTGGAATGGGCAATCAGCCCCAGCATTTT.